These 16 T cell receptor beta chains came from one sample sequenced in a study of shared clonotypes between healthy human individuals (dated by TCRdb to the early 2020s). Library prep was done by the immunoSEQ multiplex PCR assay. As stored in TCRdb, this immuneACCESS dataset retains in-frame rearrangements with V and J assigned. A fraction of the clones does not appear; measured against another copy, unresolved V genes explain less than half of the discrepancy, and the remainder lacks a known reason. In all, the sample holds some 1.1 million clones, and approximately 77% of those were seen once. The top ten constitute about 0.94% of the sample. Input material: memory CD4+ T cells from PBMCs. Sample cell subset or site, as interpreted from the label and publication: CD45RA-negative fraction. These receptors were obtained from a man in his late teens or twenties in good health. Some clones in this sample may be carry-over from other donors' samples.

The chain links TRBV11-2 to TRBJ2-1, with 8 positions matching TRBD2. J was trimmed by 4 bases and V by 5 bases; bases with no gene match: 10. The CDR3 consists of 16 residues. Looked up from germline, CDR1 is SGHAT and CDR2 is FQNNGV. CDR3 in DNA: TGTGCCAGCAGCCCTCCCGGGATAGCGGGATACAATGAGCAGTTCTTC. This encodes CASSPPGIAGYNEQFF.

The rearrangement joins TRBV5-4 to TRBJ1-2, with D perhaps TRBD1 (6 bases). CDR3 length equals 16 residues. CDR1 SGHNT and CDR2 YYREEE come from the germline V gene (reference sequence). V was cut by 4 bases and J by 2 bases, with 18 bases left in between. The CDR3 nucleotides are TGTGCCAGCAGCACGACGACAGGAGCCACCAACTATGGCTACACCTTC. Translating it yields CASSTTTGATNYGYTF.

A single count supports this clone. The V call is TRBV25-1, the J call TRBJ1-4; no definite D call. The V and J ends lost 2 bases and 4 bases respectively, with 8 bases between them. Germline lookup yields CDR1 MGHDK and CDR2 SYGVNS. CDR3 length equals 14 residues. The CDR3 nucleotides are TGTGCCAGCAGTGAACCGGGCCTTAATGAAAAACTGTTTTTT. Translating it yields CASSEPGLNEKLFF.

The chain joins TRBV6-6 to TRBJ2-1; 10 positions agree with TRBD2. The CDR3 totals 15 residues. V lost 5 bases, J lost 2 bases, and 3 bases stayed unmatched. Germline loops: CDR1 MNHNY, CDR2 SVGAGI (reference sequence). In nucleotides, the CDR3 is TGTGCCAGCAGTCTAGCGGGAGACGCCTACAATGAGCAGTTCTTC. Amino acids: CASSLAGDAYNEQFF.

The chain carries TRBV18 and TRBJ2-3, with D perhaps matching TRBD1 (5 bases). From germline, CDR1 is KGHSH and CDR2 LQKENI. This CDR3 has 17 residues. V lost 4 bases and J 0 bases, leaving 17 bases between the germline ends. The CDR3 here is CASSQNTLSGSTDTQYF. The CDR3 coding sequence is TGTGCCAGCTCACAAAATACGTTGTCAGGGAGCACAGATACGCAGTATTTT.

The rearrangement links TRBV29-1 to TRBJ1-1, with TRBD1 matching 7 bases. Germline V gene data show CDR1 as SQVTM and CDR2 as ANQGSEA. J lost 4 bases, V lost 5 bases, and 7 bases had no gene match. The CDR3 is 13 residues long. CDR3 in amino acids: CSVHQGGSTEAFF. As DNA, the CDR3 is TGCAGCGTTCATCAGGGGGGAAGCACTGAAGCTTTCTTT.

With respect to this clone: A much bigger clone sits one base away, suggesting this may be a read error. The chain combines TRBV2 with TRBJ2-7; tentatively, D is TRBD1 (5 bases). Germline-derived CDR1 and CDR2 are SNHLY and FYNNEI. The CDR3 loop spans 14 amino acids. CDR3 sequence: CSSVLGQGVHEQYF. CDR3 DNA: TGTTCCAGCGTCTTAGGTCAGGGTGTCCACGAGCAGTACTTC.

V is TRBV30 and J is TRBJ1-3; D is ambiguous. Trimming removed 2 bases from V and 0 bases from J, with 11 bases in between. The CDR3 contains 15 residues. Looked up from germline, CDR1 is GTSNPN and CDR2 is SVGIG (reference sequence). The CDR3 sequence is CAWSPGRSSGNTIYF. The CDR3 coding sequence is TGTGCCTGGAGTCCAGGACGGAGCTCTGGAAACACCATATATTTT. Combining the CDR3 with reference TRBV30 and TRBJ1-3 gives the whole variable domain SQTIHQWPATLVQPVGSPLSLECTVEGTSNPNLYWYRQAAGRGLQLLFYSVGIGQISSEVPQNLSASRPQDRQFILSSKKLLLSDSGFYLCAWSPGRSSGNTIYFGEGSWLTVV.

In regard to this clone: Other DNA sequences in the same sample also yield this CDR3. In DNA, the CDR3 is TGTGCCAGCAGTTCCCCCAATGAGCAGTTCTTC. Its protein is CASSSPNEQFF. V gene TRBV6-5 combines with J gene TRBJ2-1; D is undetermined. CDR1 is MNHEY and CDR2 is SVGAGI in the germline V gene. CDR3 length: 11 residues. Trimming removed 4 bases at V and 6 bases at J, with 4 bases between.

This clone showed up just once. The chain links TRBV4-1 to TRBJ1-2, with D unresolved. CDR3 length: 15 amino acids. From germline, CDR1 is MGHRA and CDR2 YSYEKL. Deletions cut 0 bases from V and 5 bases from J, with 13 bases between. The CDR3 loop is CASSQDYTVPYGYTF. CDR3 DNA: TGCGCCAGCAGCCAAGACTATACAGTTCCGTATGGCTACACCTTC.

This clone was seen a few times. In DNA, the CDR3 is TGTGCCAGCAGCCCCCGGGGGGACCTCTACAATGAGCAGTTCTTC. Protein sequence: CASSPRGDLYNEQFF. The J gene is TRBJ2-1, the V gene TRBV9; 7 nucleotides align to TRBD2. The CDR3 contains 15 residues. Germline-derived CDR1 and CDR2 are SGDLS and YYNGEE. After removal of 4 bases from V and 3 bases from J, the junction contained 7 bases not matched to a gene.

CDR3 loop: CASSQNEVVNTGELFF. Here the CDR3 DNA reads TGTGCCAGCAGCCAAAACGAGGTAGTGAACACCGGGGAGCTGTTTTTT. The J gene is TRBJ2-2, the V gene TRBV14; no firm D call. Germline lookup yields CDR1 SGHDN and CDR2 FVKESK. The CDR3 sequence is 16 residues long. V was shortened by 2 bases and J by 1 base, with 11 bases between the two germline ends.

This rearrangement joins TRBV5-1 to TRBJ2-2; no definite D call. Per germline, CDR1 SGHRS and CDR2 YFSETQ. The V end was cut by 3 bases, the J end by 1 base, with 7 bases between. The CDR3 extends over 14 amino acids. This CDR3 is CASSSPGNTGELFF. The CDR3 coding sequence is TGCGCCAGCAGCTCTCCAGGGAACACCGGGGAGCTGTTTTTT. The entire variable domain, with the rest obtained from reference TRBV5-1 and TRBJ2-2, is as follows: KAGVTQTPRYLIKTRGQQVTLSCSPISGHRSVSWYQQTPGQGLQFLFEYFSETQRNKGNFPGRFSGRQFSNSRSEMNVSTLELGDSALYLCASSSPGNTGELFFGEGSRLTVL.

The chain combines TRBV5-6 with TRBJ2-1; tentative D call: TRBD1 (7 bases). Germline CDR1 and CDR2: SGHDT and YYEEEE. Between the trimmed V and J ends, which lost 3 bases and 8 bases, there was a span of 15 bases. This CDR3 is 14 amino acids long. The CDR3 loop reads CASSYRQGGDEQFF. CDR3 in DNA: TGTGCCAGCAGCTACCGACAGGGCGGGGATGAGCAGTTCTTC.

With respect to this clone: One base away lies a much larger clone, so this may be a sequencing read error. Additional DNA sequences in this sample encode the identical CDR3. The chain uses TRBV9 and TRBJ2-5; 8 nucleotides line up with TRBD1. The CDR3 totals 16 residues. The germline V gene has CDR1 SGDLS and CDR2 YYNGEE. CDR3 sequence reads: CASSPAQGDGQETQYF. CDR3 DNA sequence: TGTGCCAGCAGCCCCGCACAGGGGGATGGTCAGGAGACCCAATACTTC.

The J gene is TRBJ1-5, the V gene TRBV7-8; no definite D call. V was clipped by 1 base and J by 7 bases, with 11 bases between them. This CDR3 has 14 amino acids. Germline V lookup: CDR1 SGHVS, CDR2 FQNEAQ. CDR3 sequence (DNA): TGTGCCAGCAGCTTAGGGGGTCCCTGGCAGCCCCAGCATTTT. This codes for CASSLGGPWQPQHF.